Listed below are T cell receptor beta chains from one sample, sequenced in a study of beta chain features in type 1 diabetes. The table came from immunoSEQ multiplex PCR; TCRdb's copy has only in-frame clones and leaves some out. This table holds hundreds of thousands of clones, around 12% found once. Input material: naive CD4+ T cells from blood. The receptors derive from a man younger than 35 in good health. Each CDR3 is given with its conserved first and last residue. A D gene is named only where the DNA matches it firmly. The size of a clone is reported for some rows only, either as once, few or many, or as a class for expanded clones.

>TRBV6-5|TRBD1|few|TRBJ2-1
TGTGCCAGCAGGGGACAGGGCTCCTACAATGAGCAGTTCTTC
CASRGQGSYNEQFF
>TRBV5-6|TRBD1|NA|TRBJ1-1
TGTGCCAGCAGCTTGGCCATGGGGACAGGGCAATTCTGGAACACTGAAGCTTTCTTT
CASSLAMGTGQFWNTEAFF
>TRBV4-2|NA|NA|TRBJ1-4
TGTGCCAGCAGCCAAGATCTCTCTGGAGGAAAACTGTTTTTT
CASSQDLSGGKLFF
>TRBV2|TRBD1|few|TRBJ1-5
TGTGCCAGCAGTGAAGAACAGGGGGAACAGCCCCAGCATTTT
CASSEEQGEQPQHF
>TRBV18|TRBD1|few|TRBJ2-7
TGTGCCAGCTCACCAAGCCGGGACAGGTACGAGCAGTACTTC
CASSPSRDRYEQYF
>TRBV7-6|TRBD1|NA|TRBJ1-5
TGTGCCAGCAGCTTAACTTCTGGGACAGGGCAACAGCCCCAGCATTTT
CASSLTSGTGQQPQHF
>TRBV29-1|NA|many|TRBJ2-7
TGCAGCGTTGGACGCCCGGGGGACGAGCAGTACTTC
CSVGRPGDEQYF
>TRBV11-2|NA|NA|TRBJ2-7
TGTGCCAGCAGCTTAGTCGGGCAGGGCCGCAACAGGGAAGTGGACGAGCAGTACTTC
CASSLVGQGRNREVDEQYF
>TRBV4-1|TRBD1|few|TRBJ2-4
TGCGCCAGCAGCCAAGTAGTGACAGGGGTTCCTGTTAGGGCCAAAAACATTCAGTACTTC
CASSQVVTGVPVRAKNIQYF
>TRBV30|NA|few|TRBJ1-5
TGTGCCACCGACGGGAAGGGTGGTGGTCAGCCCCAGCATTTT
CATDGKGGGQPQHF
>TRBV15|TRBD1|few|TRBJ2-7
TGTGCCACCACCGGGGACAGGGGGCCATACGAGCAGTACTTC
CATTGDRGPYEQYF
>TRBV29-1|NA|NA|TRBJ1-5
TGCAGCGTTGCCCCCCGAGGGATCAATCAGCCCCAGCATTTT
CSVAPRGINQPQHF
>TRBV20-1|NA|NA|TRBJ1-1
TGCAGTGCTCGCGACAGACTTGAAGCTTTCTTT
CSARDRLEAFF
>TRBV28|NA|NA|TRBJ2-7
TGTGCCAGCGTGCCGTCGGATAAACGGGTATCCGAGCAGTACTTC
CASVPSDKRVSEQYF
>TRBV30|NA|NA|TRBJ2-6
TGTGCCTGGGGACTCTCAGGGGCCAACGTCCTGACTTTC
CAWGLSGANVLTF
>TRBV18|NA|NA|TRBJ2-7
TGTGCCAGCTCACTAACACCCGGGACTCCCCCGGGGCCCTACGAGCAGTACTTC
CASSLTPGTPPGPYEQYF
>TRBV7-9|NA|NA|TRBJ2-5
TGTGCCAGCAGCCAATCCCCACAGGAGACCCAGTACTTC
CASSQSPQETQYF
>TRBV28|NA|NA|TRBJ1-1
TGTGCCAGCAGTTTGGGACTGGGGACTGAAGCTTTCTTT
CASSLGLGTEAFF
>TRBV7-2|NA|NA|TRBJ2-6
TGTGCCAGCAGCTCCGCACCAGGTGTTGGGGCCAACGTCCTGACTTTC
CASSSAPGVGANVLTF
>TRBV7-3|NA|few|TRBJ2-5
TGTGCCAGCAGCTTAGGAGGATTCCAAGAGACCCAGTACTTC
CASSLGGFQETQYF
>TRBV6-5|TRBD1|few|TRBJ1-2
TGTGCCAGCACCAGGACAGGGGGCGGCTACACCTTC
CASTRTGGGYTF
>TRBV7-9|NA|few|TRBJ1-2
TGTGCCAGCAGCCCGCGCCCGGACAGCCTTTATGGCTACACCTTC
CASSPRPDSLYGYTF
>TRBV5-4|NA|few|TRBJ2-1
TGTGCCAGCAGCTTGCTCCGGTCCTCCTACAATGAGCAGTTCTTC
CASSLLRSSYNEQFF
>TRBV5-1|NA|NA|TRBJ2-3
TGCGCCAGCAGCTTTACGGTCACAGATACGCAGTATTTT
CASSFTVTDTQYF
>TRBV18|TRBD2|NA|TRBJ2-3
TGTGCCAGCTCACCACCGGGACTACGCACAGATACGCAGTATTTT
CASSPPGLRTDTQYF
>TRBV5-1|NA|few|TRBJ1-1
TGCGCCAGCAGCTCAACAGCTGTGGGCACTGAAGCTTTCTTT
CASSSTAVGTEAFF
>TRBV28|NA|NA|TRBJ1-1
TGTGCCAGCAGTACTACACCTGAAGCTTTCTTT
CASSTTPEAFF
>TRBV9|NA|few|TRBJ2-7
TGTGCCAGCAGCGTAGCCATTTCGACCCGGGACGGACTAACCTACGAGCAGTACTTC
CASSVAISTRDGLTYEQYF
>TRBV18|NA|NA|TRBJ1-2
TGTGCCAGCTCACCGGACCGGGGTGGTTATGGCTACACCTTC
CASSPDRGGYGYTF
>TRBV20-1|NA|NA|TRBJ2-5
TGCAGTGCTACCCGGCGGGTAGCCCAGTACTTC
CSATRRVAQYF
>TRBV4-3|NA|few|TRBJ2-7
TGCGCCTGCCCGGTTCTGGGAGTCGGGGGTTACGAGCAGTACTTC
CACPVLGVGGYEQYF
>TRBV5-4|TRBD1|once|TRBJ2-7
TGTGCCAGCAGCCAACAGGCAACGAGGGGGCAGCAGTACTTC
CASSQQATRGQQYF
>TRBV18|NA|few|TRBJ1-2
TGTGCCAGCTCACCCTCCCGAGAGAACTATGGCTACACCTTC
CASSPSRENYGYTF
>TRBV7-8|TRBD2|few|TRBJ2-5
TGTGCCAGCAGCTGGACTAGTGATTTGGCCCAGTACTTC
CASSWTSDLAQYF
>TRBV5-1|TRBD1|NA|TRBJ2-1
TGCGCCAGCAGCTTGGGACAGGGGCCTTACAATGAGCAGTTCTTC
CASSLGQGPYNEQFF
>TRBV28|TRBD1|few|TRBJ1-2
TGTGCCAGCAGTCTGGGACAGGGGGCAGGTGGCTACACCTTC
CASSLGQGAGGYTF
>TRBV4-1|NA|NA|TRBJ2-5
TGCGCCAGCAGCCAAGACGAAGAGACCCAGTACTTC
CASSQDEETQYF
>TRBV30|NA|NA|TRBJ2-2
TGTGCCTGTACCCCCGGGGTGACCGGGGAGCTGTTTTTT
CACTPGVTGELFF
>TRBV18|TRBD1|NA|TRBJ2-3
TGTGCCAGCTCACGGCAGGGGGTAGGCACAGATACGCAGTATTTT
CASSRQGVGTDTQYF
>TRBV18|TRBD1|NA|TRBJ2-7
TGTGCCAGCTCAGTCGACAGGGGTTCCTACGAGCAGTACTTC
CASSVDRGSYEQYF
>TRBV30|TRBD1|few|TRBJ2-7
TGTGCCTGGAGTTCTGGGACAGCCTACGAGCAGTACTTC
CAWSSGTAYEQYF
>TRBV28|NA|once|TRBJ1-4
TGTGCCATTACAGGGTCGGCTGAAAAACTGTTTTTT
CAITGSAEKLFF
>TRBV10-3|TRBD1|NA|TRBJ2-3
TGTGCCATCAACGGACAGGGGGCAGATACGCAGTATTTT
CAINGQGADTQYF
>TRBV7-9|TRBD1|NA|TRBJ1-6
TGTGCCAGCAGTCCCCAGGGGGCCTCACCCCTCCACTTT
CASSPQGASPLHF
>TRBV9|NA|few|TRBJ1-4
TGTGCCAGCAGCGTAGTTGGCAGGTCTAATGAAAAACTGTTTTTT
CASSVVGRSNEKLFF
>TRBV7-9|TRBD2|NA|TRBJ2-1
TGTGCCAGCAGCTTACTGTCCTGGACTAGCTCCTACAATGAGCAGTTCTTC
CASSLLSWTSSYNEQFF
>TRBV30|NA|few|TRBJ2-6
TGTGCCTGGAGTGTAGGAGGCTCTGGGGCCAACGTCCTGACTTTC
CAWSVGGSGANVLTF
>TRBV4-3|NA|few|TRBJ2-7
TGCGCCAGCAGCCAGGACTCCAACTACGAGCAGTACTTC
CASSQDSNYEQYF
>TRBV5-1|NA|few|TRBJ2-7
TGCGCCAGCAGCCCACAGGGACACCTCTACGAGCAGTACTTC
CASSPQGHLYEQYF
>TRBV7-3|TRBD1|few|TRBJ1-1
TGTGCCAGCAGCTTAACGCAGGGGGTGGAAGCTTTCTTT
CASSLTQGVEAFF
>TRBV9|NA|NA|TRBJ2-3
TGTGCCAGCAGCGAGATTATAGCGGATACGCAGTATTTT
CASSEIIADTQYF
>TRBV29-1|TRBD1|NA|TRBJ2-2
TGCAGCGCTTCGGGACAGATGAACACCGGGGAGCTGTTTTTT
CSASGQMNTGELFF